The clone carrying this TCR beta chain occurred a few times. The data were taken from a study of patients and donors after allogeneic stem cell transplantation. TCRdb recomputed calls from the RT-PCR reads with MiXCR, one row per CDR3 protein. The data hold about 200,000 distinct CDR3 sequences, with about 37% observed a single time. Sequences were obtained from blood, either unsorted or a sorted T cell fraction (not recorded which). This clonotype was sampled from a human donor who was either an allogeneic HSCT recipient or a stem cell or donor lymphocyte infusion donor (not recorded which). It is not recorded whose cells these are; they may come from a transplant donor.

CDR3 loop: CASRLPGSNEKLFF. CDR3 in DNA: TGTGCCAGCAGACTCCCGGGGTCTAATGAAAAACTGTTTTTT. The rearrangement joins TRBV12-3 or TRBV12-4 to TRBJ1-4; D gene unclear. The CDR3 is 14 residues long. V lost 6 bases, J lost 3 bases, and 11 bases lay in between.